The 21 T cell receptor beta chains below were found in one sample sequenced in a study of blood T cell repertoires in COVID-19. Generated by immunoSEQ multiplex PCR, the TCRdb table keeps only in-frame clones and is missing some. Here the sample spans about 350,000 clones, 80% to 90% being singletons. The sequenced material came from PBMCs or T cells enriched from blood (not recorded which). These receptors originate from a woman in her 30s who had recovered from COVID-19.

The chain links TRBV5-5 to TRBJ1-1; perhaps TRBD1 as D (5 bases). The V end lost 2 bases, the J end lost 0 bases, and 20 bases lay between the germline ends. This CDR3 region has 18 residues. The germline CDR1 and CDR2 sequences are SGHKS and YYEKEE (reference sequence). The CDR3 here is CASSFVRGKMGMNTEAFF. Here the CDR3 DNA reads TGTGCCAGCAGCTTCGTTCGGGGGAAGATGGGGATGAACACTGAAGCTTTCTTT.

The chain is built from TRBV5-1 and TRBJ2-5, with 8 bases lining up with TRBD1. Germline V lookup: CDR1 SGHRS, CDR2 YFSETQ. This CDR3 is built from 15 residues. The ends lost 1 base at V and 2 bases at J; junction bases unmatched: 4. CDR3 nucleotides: TGCGCCAGCAGCTTGATGGGGACAGGTCAAGAGACCCAGTACTTC. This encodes CASSLMGTGQETQYF.

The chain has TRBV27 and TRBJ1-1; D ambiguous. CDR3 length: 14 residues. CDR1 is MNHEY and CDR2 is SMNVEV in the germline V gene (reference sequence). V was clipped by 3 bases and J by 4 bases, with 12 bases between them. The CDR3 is CASSLKRYGTEAFF. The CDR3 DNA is TGTGCCAGCAGTTTGAAGAGGTATGGCACTGAAGCTTTCTTT.

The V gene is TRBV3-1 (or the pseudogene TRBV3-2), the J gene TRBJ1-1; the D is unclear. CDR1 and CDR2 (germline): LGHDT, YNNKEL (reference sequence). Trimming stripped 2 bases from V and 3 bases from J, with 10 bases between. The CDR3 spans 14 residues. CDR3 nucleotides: TGTGCCAGCAGCCAACCCCCCGCGGACACTGAAGCTTTCTTT. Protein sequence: CASSQPPADTEAFF.

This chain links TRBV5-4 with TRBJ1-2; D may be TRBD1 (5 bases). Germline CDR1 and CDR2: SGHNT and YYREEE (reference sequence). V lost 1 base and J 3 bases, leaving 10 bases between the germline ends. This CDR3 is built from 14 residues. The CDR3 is CASSLRSGYYGYTF. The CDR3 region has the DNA TGTGCCAGCAGCTTGAGGTCAGGGTACTATGGCTACACCTTC.

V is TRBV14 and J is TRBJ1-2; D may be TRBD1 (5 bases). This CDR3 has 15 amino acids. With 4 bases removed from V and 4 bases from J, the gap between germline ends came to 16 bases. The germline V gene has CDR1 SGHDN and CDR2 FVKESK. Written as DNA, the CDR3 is TGTGCCAGCAGCCCCATGGTCAACGGGGGCTATGGCTACACCTTC. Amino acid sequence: CASSPMVNGGYGYTF.

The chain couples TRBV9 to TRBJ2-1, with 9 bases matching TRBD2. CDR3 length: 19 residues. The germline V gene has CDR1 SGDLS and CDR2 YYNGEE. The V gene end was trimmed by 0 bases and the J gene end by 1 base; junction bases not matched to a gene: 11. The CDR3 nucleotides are TGTGCCAGCAGCGTAGAGTTCCGGAGCGGGGGGTTGTCCTACAATGAGCAGTTCTTC. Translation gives CASSVEFRSGGLSYNEQFF.

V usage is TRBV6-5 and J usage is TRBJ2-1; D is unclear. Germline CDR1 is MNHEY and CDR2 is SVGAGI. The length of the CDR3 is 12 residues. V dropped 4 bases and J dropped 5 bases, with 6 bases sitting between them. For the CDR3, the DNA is TGTGCCAGCAGTTCCTGGCACAATGAGCAGTTCTTC. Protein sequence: CASSSWHNEQFF.

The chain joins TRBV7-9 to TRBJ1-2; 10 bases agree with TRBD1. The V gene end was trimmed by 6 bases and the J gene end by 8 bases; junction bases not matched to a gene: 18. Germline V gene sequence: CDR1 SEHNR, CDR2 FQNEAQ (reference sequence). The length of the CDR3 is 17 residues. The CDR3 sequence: CASSFPGQGTLGPGYTF. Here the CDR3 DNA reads TGTGCCAGCAGTTTCCCGGGACAGGGGACGCTCGGACCGGGCTACACCTTC.

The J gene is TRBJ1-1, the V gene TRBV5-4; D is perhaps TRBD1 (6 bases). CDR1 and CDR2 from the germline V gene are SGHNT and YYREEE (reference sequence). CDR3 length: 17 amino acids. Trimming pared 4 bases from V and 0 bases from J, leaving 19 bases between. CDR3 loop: CASSQELTRGVNTEAFF. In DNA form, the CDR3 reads TGTGCCAGCAGCCAAGAGTTAACCAGGGGAGTGAACACTGAAGCTTTCTTT.

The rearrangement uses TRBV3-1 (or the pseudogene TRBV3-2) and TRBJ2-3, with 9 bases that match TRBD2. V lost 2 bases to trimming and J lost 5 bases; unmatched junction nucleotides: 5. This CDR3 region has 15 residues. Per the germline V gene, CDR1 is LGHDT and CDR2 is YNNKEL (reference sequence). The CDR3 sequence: CASSQRGLAIDTQYF. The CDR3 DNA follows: TGTGCCAGCAGCCAAAGGGGACTAGCTATAGATACGCAGTATTTT.

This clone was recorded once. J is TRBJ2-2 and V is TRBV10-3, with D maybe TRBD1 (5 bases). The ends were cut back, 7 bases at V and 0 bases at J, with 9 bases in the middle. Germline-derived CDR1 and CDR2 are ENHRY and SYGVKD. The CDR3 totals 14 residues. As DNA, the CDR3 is TGTGCCATCACCCCAGGGCCGAACACCGGGGAGCTGTTTTTT. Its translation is CAITPGPNTGELFF.

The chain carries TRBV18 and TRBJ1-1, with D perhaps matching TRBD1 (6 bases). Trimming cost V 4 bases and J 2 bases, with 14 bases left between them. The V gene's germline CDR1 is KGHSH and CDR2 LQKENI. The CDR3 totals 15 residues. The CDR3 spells CASSHNRVPNTEAFF. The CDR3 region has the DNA TGTGCCAGCTCACATAACAGGGTCCCCAACACTGAAGCTTTCTTT.

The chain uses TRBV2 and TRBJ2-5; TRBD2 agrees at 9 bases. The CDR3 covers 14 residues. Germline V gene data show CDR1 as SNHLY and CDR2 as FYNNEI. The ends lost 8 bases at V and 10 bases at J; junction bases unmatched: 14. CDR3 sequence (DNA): TGTGCCAGCCGTAGGCTAGCGGGGATCCCGGACCAGTACTTC. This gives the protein CASRRLAGIPDQYF. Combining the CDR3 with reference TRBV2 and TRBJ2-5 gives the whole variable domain EPEVTQTPSHQVTQMGQEVILRCVPISNHLYFYWYRQILGQKVEFLVSFYNNEISEKSEIFDDQFSVERPDGSNFTLKIRSTKLEDSAMYFCASRRLAGIPDQYFGPGTRLLVL.

The chain's CDR3 is CASRDSHNEKLFF. The CDR3 DNA follows: TGTGCCAGCAGGGACAGCCATAATGAAAAACTGTTTTTT. The V gene is TRBV6-4, the J gene TRBJ1-4, with D perhaps TRBD1 (6 bases). The CDR3 length is 13 residues. Trimming took 6 bases from V and 4 from J, leaving 9 bases between them. Looked up from germline, CDR1 is MRHNA and CDR2 is SNTAGT.

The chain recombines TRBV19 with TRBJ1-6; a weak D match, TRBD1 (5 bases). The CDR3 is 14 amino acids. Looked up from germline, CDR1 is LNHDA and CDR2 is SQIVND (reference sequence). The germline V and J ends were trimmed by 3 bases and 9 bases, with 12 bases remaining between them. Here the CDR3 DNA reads TGTGCCAGTAGTATGGGAACAGGTCCTTCACCCCTCCACTTT. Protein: CASSMGTGPSPLHF.

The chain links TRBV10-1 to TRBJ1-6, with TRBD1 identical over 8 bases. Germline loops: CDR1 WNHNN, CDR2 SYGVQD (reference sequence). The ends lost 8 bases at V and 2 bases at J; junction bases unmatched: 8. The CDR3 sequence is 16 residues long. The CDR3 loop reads CASVRQGYTYNSPLHF. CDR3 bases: TGCGCCAGCGTTAGACAGGGGTACACCTATAATTCACCCCTCCACTTT.

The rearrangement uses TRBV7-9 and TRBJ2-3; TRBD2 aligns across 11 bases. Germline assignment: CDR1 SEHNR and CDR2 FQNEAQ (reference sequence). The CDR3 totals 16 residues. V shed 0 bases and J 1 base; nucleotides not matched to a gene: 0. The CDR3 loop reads CASSLATSGGTDTQYF. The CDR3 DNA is TGTGCCAGCAGCTTAGCGACTAGCGGGGGCACAGATACGCAGTATTTT.

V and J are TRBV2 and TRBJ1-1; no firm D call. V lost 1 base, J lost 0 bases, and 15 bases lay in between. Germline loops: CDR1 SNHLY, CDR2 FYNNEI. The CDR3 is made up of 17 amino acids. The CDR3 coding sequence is TGTGCCAGCAGTGAAGACAGCTTGAACGTTATGAACACTGAAGCTTTCTTT. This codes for CASSEDSLNVMNTEAFF.

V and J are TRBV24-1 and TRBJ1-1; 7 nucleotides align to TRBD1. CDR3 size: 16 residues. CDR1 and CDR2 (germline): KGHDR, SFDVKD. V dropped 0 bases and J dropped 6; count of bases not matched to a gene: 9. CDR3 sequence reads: CATSDLTGVPPAEAFF. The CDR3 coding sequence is TGTGCCACCAGTGATTTGACAGGGGTCCCCCCGGCTGAAGCTTTCTTT.

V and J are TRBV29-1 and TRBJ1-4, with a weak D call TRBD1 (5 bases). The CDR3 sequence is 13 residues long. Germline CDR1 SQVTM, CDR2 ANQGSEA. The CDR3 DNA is TGCAGTAACAGGACAACAACTAATGAAAAACTGTTTTTT. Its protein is CSNRTTTNEKLFF.